The 32 T cell receptor beta chains below all came from one sample that was sequenced in a study of CD8 T cells in ankylosing spondylitis. TCRdb re-called the 5' RACE reads through MiXCR, storing one row per CDR3 protein. Here the sample spans approximately 100,000 distinct CDR3 sequences, more than 20% being singletons. Sequenced sample: synovial fluid, either unsorted or a sorted T cell fraction (not recorded which). These receptors all stem from a male donor with ankylosing spondylitis.

CDR3 bases: TGTGCCAGCAGTCCTGGGGTAATCCAAGAGACCCAGTACTTC. Protein: CASSPGVIQETQYF. The chain couples TRBV12-3 or TRBV12-4 to TRBJ2-5; D ambiguous. CDR3 length: 14 amino acids. V was shortened by 5 bases and J by 1 base, with 11 bases between the two germline ends.

A few counts support this clonotype. The chain links TRBV5-1 to TRBJ1-3; possibly TRBD1 for D (6 bases). This CDR3 is built from 18 residues. V gave up 4 bases and J gave up 1 base, with 21 bases separating them. CDR1 and CDR2 (germline): SGHRS, YFSETQ. The DNA of the CDR3 is TGCGCCAGCAGCCTAAACAAATTCGCACAGGGATCTGGAAACACCATATATTTT. It encodes CASSLNKFAQGSGNTIYF.

The chain joins TRBV4-2 to TRBJ1-5, with 7 bases lining up with TRBD1. CDR1 and CDR2 (germline): LGHNA, YNFKEQ. The CDR3 has 16 residues. V lost 1 base, J lost 2 bases, and 5 bases stayed unmatched. CDR3 nucleotide sequence: TGTGCCAGCAGCCAAGTGGGACAGACAGGCAATCAGCCCCAGCATTTT. Amino acids: CASSQVGQTGNQPQHF.

The gene calls are TRBV20-1 and TRBJ1-1, with D unclear. Germline CDR1 and CDR2: DFQATT and SNEGSKA (reference sequence). This CDR3 has 13 residues. V dropped 6 bases and J dropped 2 bases, with 13 bases sitting between them. Written as DNA, the CDR3 is TGCAGTGCGGATGGGGTAGGCAACACTGAAGCTTTCTTT. Amino acids: CSADGVGNTEAFF.

The rearrangement joins TRBV14 to TRBJ2-1; a weak D match, TRBD2 (6 bases). The CDR3 is made up of 16 amino acids. Trimming took off 3 bases at V and 1 base at J, with 13 bases between the two ends. Per the germline V gene, CDR1 is SGHDN and CDR2 is FVKESK. The CDR3 bases are TGTGCCAGCAGCCATTTTTCGGGAGTGTCCTACAATGAGCAGTTCTTC. Its translation: CASSHFSGVSYNEQFF.

The V gene is TRBV20-1, the J gene TRBJ2-2; D might be TRBD2 (5 bases). Germline V lookup: CDR1 DFQATT, CDR2 SNEGSKA (reference sequence). Trimming cost V 6 bases and J 5 bases, with 13 bases left between them. The CDR3 length is 13 residues. The CDR3 loop reads CSAPPRRTGELFF. The CDR3 bases are TGCAGTGCCCCCCCCAGGAGGACCGGGGAGCTGTTTTTT.

The CDR3 DNA reads TGTGCCACCAGCAGAGGGACCGCCGGCGGAGGGGCCACAGATACGCAGTATTTT. Translating gives CATSRGTAGGGATDTQYF. This chain joins TRBV15 and TRBJ2-3; D is perhaps TRBD2 (6 bases). V gave up 1 base and J gave up 2 bases, with 19 bases separating them. CDR1 is LNHNV and CDR2 is YYDKDF in the germline V gene (reference sequence). This CDR3 spans 18 amino acids.

This clonotype was observed at least ten times. The V call is TRBV29-1, the J call TRBJ2-1; D might be TRBD1 (5 bases). CDR3 length: 14 amino acids. From germline, CDR1 is SQVTM and CDR2 ANQGSEA. Trimming took off 3 bases at V and 4 bases at J, with 13 bases between the two ends. The CDR3 DNA is TGCAGCGTTGAGGGCCTACGGACATACAATGAGCAGTTCTTC. It translates to CSVEGLRTYNEQFF.

This clonotype was seen repeatedly, ten times or more. The chain carries TRBV28 and TRBJ1-2, with 10 bases matching TRBD1. V shed 4 bases and J 9 bases; nucleotides not matched to a gene: 8. The CDR3 loop spans 14 amino acids. Germline V CDR1 and CDR2: MDHEN, SYDVKM. CDR3 coding DNA: TGTGCCAGCAGTTCCCCGACAGGGGGCTGGAGCTACACCTTC. It specifies CASSSPTGGWSYTF.

The chain has TRBV20-1 and TRBJ2-2; a weak D match, TRBD2 (6 bases). The germline V gene has CDR1 DFQATT and CDR2 SNEGSKA (reference sequence). V lost 0 bases and J lost 6, with 17 bases in between. The CDR3 runs 16 residues. CDR3 nucleotides: TGCAGTGCTAGAGATTTCCGGTGGGGGGTTTCCGGGGAGCTGTTTTTT. Amino acids: CSARDFRWGVSGELFF.

The chain employs TRBV7-2 and TRBJ2-1; 7 nucleotides match TRBD2. Germline CDR1 is SGHTA and CDR2 is FQGNSA. The CDR3 runs to 14 residues. Trimming took 6 bases from V and 7 from J; bases not matched to a gene: 9. CDR3 nucleotide sequence: TGTGCCAGCAGTCGGTTTTTAGCGGGTAATGAGCAGTTCTTC. Translating it yields CASSRFLAGNEQFF.

The chain uses TRBV10-3 and TRBJ1-1; 8 bases fit TRBD1. V was clipped by 7 bases and J by 5 bases; unmatched bases: 12. The CDR3 spans 15 residues. CDR1 and CDR2 from the germline V gene are ENHRY and SYGVKD. The CDR3 loop is CAITSLTGVGTEAFF. The DNA of the CDR3 is TGTGCCATCACCTCTTTGACAGGGGTGGGGACTGAAGCTTTCTTT.

V gene TRBV7-9 combines with J gene TRBJ2-7, with 8 bases that match TRBD1. Germline V CDR1 and CDR2: SEHNR, FQNEAQ (reference sequence). With 3 bases clipped from V and 5 bases from J, the junction kept 6 bases outside the gene matches. The CDR3 runs to 14 residues. The CDR3 nucleotides are TGTGCCAGCAGCTTCTCAGGGGGCTACAACGAGCAGTACTTC. Its protein product is CASSFSGGYNEQYF.

The gene calls are TRBV3-1 and TRBJ1-5; D is ambiguous. The CDR3 has 12 amino acids. Trimming cost V 3 bases and J 2 bases, with 2 bases left between them. The V gene's germline CDR1 is LGHDT and CDR2 YNNKEL (reference sequence). The CDR3 protein is CASSQGNQPQHF. CDR3 in DNA: TGTGCCAGCAGCCAGGGCAATCAGCCCCAGCATTTT.

The chain is built from TRBV20-1 and TRBJ2-1; the match to TRBD2 covers 13 bases. The CDR3 loop spans 20 amino acids. The ends lost 6 bases at V and 8 bases at J; junction bases unmatched: 25. CDR1 and CDR2 (germline): DFQATT, SNEGSKA (reference sequence). The CDR3 DNA sequence: TGCAGTGCCGCTAGGGAGCGCGTAGGGACTAGCGGGGCCTGGAGTCATGAGCAGTTCTTC. This gives the protein CSAARERVGTSGAWSHEQFF.

Only a few counts were recorded for this clonotype. V and J are TRBV20-1 and TRBJ1-1; D is ambiguous. V was shortened by 0 bases and J by 2 bases, with 13 bases between the two germline ends. The CDR3 consists of 15 residues. The germline gives CDR1 DFQATT, CDR2 SNEGSKA (reference sequence). The CDR3 region has the DNA TGCAGTGCTAGAGATTTTAGGGAATTTAACACTGAAGCTTTCTTT. As protein: CSARDFREFNTEAFF.

The chain is built from TRBV27 and TRBJ2-1; the D call may be TRBD1 or TRBD2 (5 bases each). The CDR3 sequence is 13 residues long. V was shortened by 9 bases and J by 0 bases, with 9 bases between the two germline ends. Germline assignment: CDR1 MNHEY and CDR2 SMNVEV (reference sequence). This chain's CDR3 is CASRDGSYNEQFF. The CDR3 nucleotides read TGTGCCAGTCGGGACGGCTCCTACAATGAGCAGTTCTTC.

This clonotype was seen a few times. The chain couples TRBV16 to TRBJ1-2, with D tentatively TRBD1 (5 bases). Germline V gene sequence: CDR1 KGHSY, CDR2 FQNENV. The CDR3 extends over 14 amino acids. V was clipped by 0 bases and J by 4 bases, with 9 bases between them. CDR3 sequence (DNA): TGTGCCAGCAGCCAATCCAGGGAGAGCTATGGCTACACCTTC. Its translation: CASSQSRESYGYTF.

The chain links TRBV5-1 to TRBJ2-5, with 8 bases identical to TRBD1. J lost 5 bases, V lost 2 bases, and 5 bases had no gene match. This CDR3 contains 14 residues. CDR1 and CDR2 (germline): SGHRS, YFSETQ. The CDR3 bases are TGCGCCAGCAGCTTCGGACAGGGAACTGAGACCCAGTACTTC. Translation gives CASSFGQGTETQYF.

This chain uses TRBV30 with TRBJ2-5; TRBD1 matches at 10 bases. Germline V gives CDR1 GTSNPN, CDR2 SVGIG (reference sequence). With V trimmed by 2 bases and J by 1 base, 4 bases remained unmatched. CDR3 length equals 15 residues. The CDR3: CAWSPGTGAQETQYF. CDR3 DNA sequence: TGTGCCTGGAGTCCGGGGACAGGGGCCCAAGAGACCCAGTACTTC.

This chain uses TRBV9 with TRBJ2-1; 8 nucleotides align to TRBD2. The trim removed 5 bases at V and 4 bases at J, leaving 8 bases unmatched. Germline V lookup: CDR1 SGDLS, CDR2 YYNGEE. CDR3 length equals 15 residues. CDR3: CASSPGLAQYNEQFF. CDR3 in DNA: TGTGCCAGCAGTCCAGGACTAGCCCAGTACAATGAGCAGTTCTTC.

This clonotype was seen a few times. This chain's CDR3 is CASSRQGYTDTQYF. CDR3 bases: TGTGCCAGCAGCCGGCAGGGCTACACAGATACGCAGTATTTT. This chain links TRBV7-9 with TRBJ2-3; a weak D match, TRBD1 (5 bases). This CDR3 is 14 amino acids long. CDR1 is SEHNR, CDR2 FQNEAQ, per germline (reference sequence). Trimming cost V 5 bases and J 2 bases, with 11 bases left between them. Full variable domain (rest looked up from reference TRBV7-9 and TRBJ2-3): DTGVSQNPRHKITKRGQNVTFRCDPISEHNRLYWYRQTLGQGPEFLTYFQNEAQLEKSRLLSDRFSAERPKGSFSTLEIQRTEQGDSAMYLCASSRQGYTDTQYFGPGTRLTVL.

This chain connects TRBV7-8 to TRBJ2-1; 9 bases are a match to TRBD2. Germline V gene data show CDR1 as SGHVS and CDR2 as FQNEAQ. CDR3 length: 16 amino acids. The V and J ends lost 3 bases and 8 bases, in that order; junction bases with no gene match: 11. CDR3 residues: CASSLGGRAQVDEQFF. The CDR3 DNA reads TGTGCCAGCAGCTTGGGCGGGAGGGCCCAAGTGGATGAGCAGTTCTTC. Using reference TRBV7-8 and TRBJ2-1 for the parts outside the CDR3, the full variable domain is GAGVSQSPRYKVAKRGQDVALRCDPISGHVSLFWYQQALGQGPEFLTYFQNEAQLDKSGLPSDRFFAERPEGSVSTLKIQRTQQEDSAVYLCASSLGGRAQVDEQFFGPGTRLTVL.

The genes are TRBV7-9 and TRBJ2-1, with a possible D match to TRBD2 (5 bases). Trimming removed 5 bases at V and 8 bases at J, with 19 bases between. Germline CDR1 reads SEHNR; CDR2 reads FQNEAQ (reference sequence). The CDR3 is made up of 15 amino acids. CDR3 protein: CASSPLRRLADEQFF. CDR3 DNA sequence: TGTGCCAGCAGCCCACTACGGCGGCTAGCTGATGAGCAGTTCTTC. Full variable domain (outside the CDR3, taken from reference TRBV7-9 and TRBJ2-1): DTGVSQNPRHKITKRGQNVTFRCDPISEHNRLYWYRQTLGQGPEFLTYFQNEAQLEKSRLLSDRFSAERPKGSFSTLEIQRTEQGDSAMYLCASSPLRRLADEQFFGPGTRLTVL.

J is TRBJ1-5 and V is TRBV24-1, with a tentative D call TRBD1 (5 bases). The V gene lost 5 bases and the J gene lost 4 bases, with 17 bases spanning the gap. The CDR3 totals 16 residues. Germline lookup yields CDR1 KGHDR and CDR2 SFDVKD. CDR3 residues: CATSAGTQGWNQPQHF. The DNA of the CDR3 is TGTGCCACCAGTGCGGGAACCCAGGGTTGGAATCAGCCCCAGCATTTT.

The chain carries TRBV27 and TRBJ2-1; D is uncertain. V gave up 6 bases and J gave up 10 bases, with 13 bases separating them. The CDR3 spans 12 residues. Germline loops: CDR1 MNHEY, CDR2 SMNVEV (reference sequence). As DNA, the CDR3 is TGTGCCAGCAGCATAAAGGGAAGAGAGCAGTTCTTC. This encodes CASSIKGREQFF.

This clonotype came up a few times. The CDR3 sequence: CASSPSTSGSNEQFF. The CDR3 bases are TGTGCCAGCTCACCTTCTACTAGCGGGAGTAATGAGCAGTTCTTC. J is TRBJ2-1 and V is TRBV18; 11 nucleotides match TRBD2. The V gene's germline CDR1 is KGHSH and CDR2 LQKENI. J was trimmed by 7 bases and V by 3 bases; bases with no gene match: 5. The CDR3 is 15 amino acids.

The table lists this clonotype with a few counts. The chain links TRBV20-1 to TRBJ2-3; 11 bases are a match to TRBD2. V lost 5 bases to trimming and J lost 4 bases; unmatched junction nucleotides: 5. Germline values: CDR1 DFQATT, CDR2 SNEGSKA (reference sequence). CDR3 length: 14 amino acids. CDR3: CSACTSGSADTQYF. The CDR3 nucleotides read TGCAGTGCTTGTACTAGCGGGAGTGCAGATACGCAGTATTTT.

Only a few counts were recorded for this clonotype. The V and J genes are TRBV10-2 and TRBJ1-2; no clear D. V was cut by 6 bases and J by 6 bases, with 29 bases left in between. This CDR3 spans 18 amino acids. The germline V gene has CDR1 WSHSY and CDR2 SAAADI. The CDR3 protein is CASSDNSVVAGIGNGYTF. The CDR3 nucleotides are TGCGCCAGCAGCGACAACAGTGTGGTGGCGGGTATTGGGAATGGCTACACCTTC.

This clonotype was picked up a small number of times. This chain links TRBV5-1 with TRBJ2-3, with D possibly matching TRBD1 (5 bases). V was shortened by 1 base and J by 2 bases, with 8 bases between the two germline ends. The CDR3 has 14 amino acids. Germline V gives CDR1 SGHRS, CDR2 YFSETQ. The CDR3: CASSLRGTTDTQYF. Written as DNA, the CDR3 is TGCGCCAGCAGCTTGAGGGGAACCACAGATACGCAGTATTTT.

This clonotype was observed a handful of times. The chain joins TRBV11-2 to TRBJ2-1; possible D gene TRBD2, 6 bases. The CDR3 length is 14 residues. Deletions cut 6 bases from V and 6 bases from J, with 15 bases between. CDR1 is SGHAT, CDR2 FQNNGV, per germline. CDR3 sequence: CASRRGGSRNEQFF. CDR3 DNA sequence: TGTGCCAGCAGGAGAGGAGGGTCTCGCAATGAGCAGTTCTTC.

The chain has TRBV12-3 or TRBV12-4 and TRBJ2-2; D gene unclear. The length of the CDR3 is 14 residues. Trimming removed 5 bases at V and 1 base at J, with 8 bases between. CDR3 amino acids: CASSGRMNTGELFF. The CDR3 nucleotides are TGTGCCAGCAGTGGCAGGATGAACACCGGGGAGCTGTTTTTT.